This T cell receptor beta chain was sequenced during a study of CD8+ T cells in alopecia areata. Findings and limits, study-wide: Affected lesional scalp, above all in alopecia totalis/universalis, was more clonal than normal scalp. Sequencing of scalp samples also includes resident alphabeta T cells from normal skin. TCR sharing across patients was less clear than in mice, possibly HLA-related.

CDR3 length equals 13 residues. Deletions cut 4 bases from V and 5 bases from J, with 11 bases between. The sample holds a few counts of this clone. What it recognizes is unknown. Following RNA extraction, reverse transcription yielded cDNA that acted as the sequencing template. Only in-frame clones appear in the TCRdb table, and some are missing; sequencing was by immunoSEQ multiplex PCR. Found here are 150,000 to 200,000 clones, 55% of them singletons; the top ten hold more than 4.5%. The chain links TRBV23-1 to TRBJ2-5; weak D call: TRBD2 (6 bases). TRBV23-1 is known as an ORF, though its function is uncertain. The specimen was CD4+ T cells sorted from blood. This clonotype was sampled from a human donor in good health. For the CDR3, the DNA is TGCGCCAGCAGTCGGAGGGCCGGGGAGACCCAGTACTTC. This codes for CASSRRAGETQYF.